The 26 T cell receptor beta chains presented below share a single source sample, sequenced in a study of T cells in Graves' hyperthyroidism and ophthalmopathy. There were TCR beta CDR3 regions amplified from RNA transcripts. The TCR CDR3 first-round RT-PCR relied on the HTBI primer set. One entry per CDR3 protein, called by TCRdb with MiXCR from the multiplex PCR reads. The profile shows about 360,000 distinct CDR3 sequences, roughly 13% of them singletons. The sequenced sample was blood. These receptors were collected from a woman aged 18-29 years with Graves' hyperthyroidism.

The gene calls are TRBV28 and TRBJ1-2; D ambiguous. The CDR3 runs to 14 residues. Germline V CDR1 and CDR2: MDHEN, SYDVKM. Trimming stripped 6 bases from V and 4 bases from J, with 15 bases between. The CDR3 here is CASSPAGSLYGYTF. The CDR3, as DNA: TGTGCCAGCAGCCCCGCGGGATCTCTCTATGGCTACACCTTC.

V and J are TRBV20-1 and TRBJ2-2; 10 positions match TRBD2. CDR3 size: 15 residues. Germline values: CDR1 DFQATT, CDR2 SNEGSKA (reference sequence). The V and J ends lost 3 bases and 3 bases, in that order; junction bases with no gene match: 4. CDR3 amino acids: CSARSLAGDTGELFF. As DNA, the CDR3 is TGCAGTGCTAGGTCTCTAGCGGGAGACACCGGGGAGCTGTTTTTT.

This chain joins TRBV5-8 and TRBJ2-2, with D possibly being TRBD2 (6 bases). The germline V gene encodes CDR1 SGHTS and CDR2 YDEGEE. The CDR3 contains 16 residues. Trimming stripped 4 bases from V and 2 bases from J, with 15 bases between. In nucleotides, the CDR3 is TGTGCCAGCAGCCCCGCCGGGACTCTTAACACCGGGGAGCTGTTTTTT. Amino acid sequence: CASSPAGTLNTGELFF.

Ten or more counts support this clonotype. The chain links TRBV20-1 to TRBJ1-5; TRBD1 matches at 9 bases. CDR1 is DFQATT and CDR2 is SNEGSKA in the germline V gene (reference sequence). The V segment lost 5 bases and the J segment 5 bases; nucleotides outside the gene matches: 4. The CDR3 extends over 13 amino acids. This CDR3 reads CSAPRQGDQPQHF. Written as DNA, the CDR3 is TGCAGTGCTCCAAGACAGGGGGATCAGCCCCAGCATTTT.

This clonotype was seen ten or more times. The CDR3 DNA reads as TGCAGTCTTAGTGGGGGTCGAGAGACCCAGTACTTC. It is translated as CSLSGGRETQYF. This chain connects TRBV20-1 to TRBJ2-5; D tentatively reads TRBD1 or TRBD2 (5 bases each). This CDR3 contains 12 residues. Germline lookup yields CDR1 DFQATT and CDR2 SNEGSKA (reference sequence). V dropped 8 bases and J dropped 4 bases, with 14 bases sitting between them.

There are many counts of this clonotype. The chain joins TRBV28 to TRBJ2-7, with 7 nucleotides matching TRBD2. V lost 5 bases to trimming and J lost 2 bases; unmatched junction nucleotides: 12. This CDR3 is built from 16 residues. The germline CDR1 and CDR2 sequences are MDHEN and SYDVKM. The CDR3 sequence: CASSLGGYGGAYEQYF. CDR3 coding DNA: TGTGCCAGCAGTCTCGGGGGGTACGGCGGTGCCTACGAGCAGTACTTC.

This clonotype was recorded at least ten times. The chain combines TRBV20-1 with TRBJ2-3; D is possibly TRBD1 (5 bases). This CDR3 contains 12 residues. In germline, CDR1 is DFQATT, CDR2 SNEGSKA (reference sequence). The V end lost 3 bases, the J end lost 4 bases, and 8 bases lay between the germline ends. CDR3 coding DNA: TGCAGTGCTAGTTTAGGGGCAGATACGCAGTATTTT. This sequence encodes CSASLGADTQYF.

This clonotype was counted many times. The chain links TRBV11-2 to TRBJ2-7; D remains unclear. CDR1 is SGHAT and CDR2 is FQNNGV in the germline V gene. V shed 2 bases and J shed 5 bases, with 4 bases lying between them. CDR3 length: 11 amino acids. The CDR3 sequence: CASSLWDEQYF. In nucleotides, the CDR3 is TGTGCCAGCAGCTTATGGGACGAGCAGTACTTC.

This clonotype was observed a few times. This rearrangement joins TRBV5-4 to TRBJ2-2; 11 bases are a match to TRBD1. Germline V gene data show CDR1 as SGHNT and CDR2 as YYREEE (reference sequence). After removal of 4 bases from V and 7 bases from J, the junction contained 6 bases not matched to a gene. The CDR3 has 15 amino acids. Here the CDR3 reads CASSAGQGVIGELFF. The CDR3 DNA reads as TGTGCCAGCAGCGCGGGACAGGGGGTCATCGGGGAGCTGTTTTTT.

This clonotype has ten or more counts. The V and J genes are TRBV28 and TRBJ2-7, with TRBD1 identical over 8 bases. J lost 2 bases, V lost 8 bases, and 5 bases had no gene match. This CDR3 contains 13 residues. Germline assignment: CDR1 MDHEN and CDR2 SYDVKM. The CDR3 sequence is CASSRTGPYEQYF. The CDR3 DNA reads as TGTGCCAGCTCACGGACAGGGCCCTACGAGCAGTACTTC.

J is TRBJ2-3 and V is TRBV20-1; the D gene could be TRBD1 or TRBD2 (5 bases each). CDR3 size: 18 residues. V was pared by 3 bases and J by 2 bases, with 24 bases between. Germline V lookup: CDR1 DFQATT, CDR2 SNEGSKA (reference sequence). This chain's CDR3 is CSASRDGVLSLVTDTQYF. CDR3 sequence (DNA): TGCAGTGCTAGCCGGGACGGTGTGTTAAGTCTAGTCACAGATACGCAGTATTTT.

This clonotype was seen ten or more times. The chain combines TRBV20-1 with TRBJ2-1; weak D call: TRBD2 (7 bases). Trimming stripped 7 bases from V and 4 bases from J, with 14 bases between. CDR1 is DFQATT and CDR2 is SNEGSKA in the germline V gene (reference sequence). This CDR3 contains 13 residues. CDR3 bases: TGCAGTGGGTTGGGAGGGGGGTACAATGAGCAGTTCTTC. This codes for CSGLGGGYNEQFF.

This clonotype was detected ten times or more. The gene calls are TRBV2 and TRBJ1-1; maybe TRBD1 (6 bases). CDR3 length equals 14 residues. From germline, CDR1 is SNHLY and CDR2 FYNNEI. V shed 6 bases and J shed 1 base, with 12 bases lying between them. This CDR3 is CASRAAGANTEAFF. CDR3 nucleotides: TGTGCCAGCAGGGCCGCAGGGGCGAACACTGAAGCTTTCTTT.

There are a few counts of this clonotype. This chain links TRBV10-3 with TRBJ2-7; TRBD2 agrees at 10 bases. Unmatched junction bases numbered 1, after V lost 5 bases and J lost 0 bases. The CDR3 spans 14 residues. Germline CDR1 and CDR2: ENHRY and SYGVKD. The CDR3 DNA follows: TGTGCCATCAGTTCTAGCGGGAGCTCCTACGAGCAGTACTTC. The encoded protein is CAISSSGSSYEQYF.

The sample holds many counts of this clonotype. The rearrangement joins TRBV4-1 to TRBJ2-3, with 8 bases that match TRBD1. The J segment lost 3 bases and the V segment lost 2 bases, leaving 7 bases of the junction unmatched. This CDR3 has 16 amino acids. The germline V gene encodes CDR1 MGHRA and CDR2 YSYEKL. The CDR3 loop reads CASSQPTRGRTDTQYF. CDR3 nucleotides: TGCGCCAGCAGCCAACCTACCAGGGGGCGGACAGATACGCAGTATTTT.

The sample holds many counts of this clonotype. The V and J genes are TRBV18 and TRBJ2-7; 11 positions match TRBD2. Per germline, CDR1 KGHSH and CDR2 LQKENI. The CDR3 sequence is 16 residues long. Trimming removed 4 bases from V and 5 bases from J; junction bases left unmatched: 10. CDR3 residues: CASSRTSGSSPNEQYF. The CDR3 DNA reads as TGTGCCAGCTCACGTACTAGCGGGAGTTCCCCCAACGAGCAGTACTTC.

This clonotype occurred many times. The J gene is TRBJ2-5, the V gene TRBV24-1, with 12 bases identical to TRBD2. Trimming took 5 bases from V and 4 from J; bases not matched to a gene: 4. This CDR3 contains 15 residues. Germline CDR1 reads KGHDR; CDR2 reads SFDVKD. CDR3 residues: CATSGAGLAGETQYF. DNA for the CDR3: TGTGCCACCAGTGGCGCGGGACTAGCGGGAGAGACCCAGTACTTC.

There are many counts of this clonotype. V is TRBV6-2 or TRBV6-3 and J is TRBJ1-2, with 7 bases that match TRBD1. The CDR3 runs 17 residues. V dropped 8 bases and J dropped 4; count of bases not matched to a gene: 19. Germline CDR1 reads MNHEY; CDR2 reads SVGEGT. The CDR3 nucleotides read TGTGCCAGCGAAGACCCCCGGGGACAGATGCGCGGCTATGGCTACACCTTC. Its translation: CASEDPRGQMRGYGYTF.

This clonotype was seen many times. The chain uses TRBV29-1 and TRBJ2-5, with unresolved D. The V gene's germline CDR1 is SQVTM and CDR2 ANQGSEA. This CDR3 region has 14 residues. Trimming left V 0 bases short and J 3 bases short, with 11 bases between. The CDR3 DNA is TGCAGCGTTGAAGAAGAAAACTACAAAGAGACCCAGTACTTC. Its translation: CSVEEENYKETQYF. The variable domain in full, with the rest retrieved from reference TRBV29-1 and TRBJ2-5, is SAVISQKPSRDICQRGTSLTIQCQVDSQVTMMFWYRQQPGQSLTLIATANQGSEATYESGFVIDKFPISRPNLTFSTLTVSNMSPEDSSIYLCSVEEENYKETQYFGPGTRLLVL.

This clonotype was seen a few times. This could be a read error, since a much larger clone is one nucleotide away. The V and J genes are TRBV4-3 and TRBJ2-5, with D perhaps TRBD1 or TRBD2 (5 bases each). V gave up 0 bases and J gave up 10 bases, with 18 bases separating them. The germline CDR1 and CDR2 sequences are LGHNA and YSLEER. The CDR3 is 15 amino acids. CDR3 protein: CASSQDRGESGIQYF. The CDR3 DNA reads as TGCGCCAGCAGCCAAGATCGAGGGGAGAGTGGGATCCAGTACTTC.

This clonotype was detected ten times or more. This chain's CDR3 is CASRRQGASYNSPLHF. Written as DNA, the CDR3 is TGTGCCAGCAGACGACAGGGGGCGTCCTATAATTCACCCCTCCACTTT. This chain links TRBV28 with TRBJ1-6, with TRBD1 identical over 10 bases. The germline V gene encodes CDR1 MDHEN and CDR2 SYDVKM. J gave up 1 base and V 6 bases, and 3 bases lay outside the gene matches. The CDR3 sequence is 16 residues long. Supplemented by reference TRBV28 and TRBJ1-6, the full variable domain reads DVKVTQSSRYLVKRTGEKVFLECVQDMDHENMFWYRQDPGLGLRLIYFSYDVKMKEKGDIPEGYSVSREKKERFSLILESASTNQTSMYLCASRRQGASYNSPLHFGNGTRLTVT.

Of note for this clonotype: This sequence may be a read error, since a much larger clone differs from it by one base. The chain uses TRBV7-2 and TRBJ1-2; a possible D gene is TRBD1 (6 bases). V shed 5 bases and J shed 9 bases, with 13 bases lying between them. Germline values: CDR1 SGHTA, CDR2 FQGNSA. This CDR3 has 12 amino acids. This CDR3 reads CASSDITGRYTF. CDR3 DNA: TGTGCCAGCAGCGACATAACAGGGCGCTACACCTTC.

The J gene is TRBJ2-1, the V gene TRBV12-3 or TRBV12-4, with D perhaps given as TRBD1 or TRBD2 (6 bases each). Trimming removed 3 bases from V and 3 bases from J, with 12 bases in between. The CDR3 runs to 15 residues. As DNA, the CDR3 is TGTGCCAGCAGTTTGAGGGGGGCGTACTACAATGAGCAGTTCTTC. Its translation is CASSLRGAYYNEQFF.

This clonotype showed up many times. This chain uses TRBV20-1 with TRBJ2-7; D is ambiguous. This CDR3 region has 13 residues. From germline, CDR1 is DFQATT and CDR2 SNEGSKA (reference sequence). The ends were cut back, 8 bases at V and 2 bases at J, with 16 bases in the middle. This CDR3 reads CSPTAADTYEQYF. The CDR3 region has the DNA TGCAGTCCCACGGCGGCGGATACCTACGAGCAGTACTTC.

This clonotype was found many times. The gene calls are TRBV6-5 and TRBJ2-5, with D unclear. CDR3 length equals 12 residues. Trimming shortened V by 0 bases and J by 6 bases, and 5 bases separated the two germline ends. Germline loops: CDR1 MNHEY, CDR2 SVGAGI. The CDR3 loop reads CASSYSGKTQYF. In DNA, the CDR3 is TGTGCCAGCAGTTACTCGGGGAAGACCCAGTACTTC.

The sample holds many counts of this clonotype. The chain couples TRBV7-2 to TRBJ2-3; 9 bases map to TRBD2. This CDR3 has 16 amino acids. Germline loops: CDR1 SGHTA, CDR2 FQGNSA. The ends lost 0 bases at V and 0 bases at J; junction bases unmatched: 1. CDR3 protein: CASSLALAGSTDTQYF. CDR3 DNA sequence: TGTGCCAGCAGCTTAGCACTAGCGGGTAGCACAGATACGCAGTATTTT.